Shown below are 16 T cell receptor beta chains from a single sample sequenced in a study of blood T cell repertoires in COVID-19. The protocol was immunoSEQ multiplex PCR, while the TCRdb copy is restricted to in-frame clones and leaves out a portion. The sample includes roughly 60,000 clones, 75% to 80% of them seen just once. The sequenced sample was peripheral blood. The receptors originated from a human donor in a cohort sampled during active COVID-19.

This chain uses TRBV6-2 or TRBV6-3 with TRBJ1-2; D remains ambiguous. Germline loops: CDR1 MNHEY, CDR2 SVGEGT. The CDR3 extends over 14 amino acids. The V and J ends lost 0 bases and 8 bases respectively, with 13 bases between them. The CDR3 nucleotides read TGTGCCAGCAGTTACTCTGCCTCCCTGGCCGGCTACACCTTC. This translates into CASSYSASLAGYTF.

This chain uses TRBV15 with TRBJ1-1; weak D call: TRBD1 (5 bases). Germline V gene sequence: CDR1 LNHNV, CDR2 YYDKDF (reference sequence). This CDR3 comprises 14 residues. V lost 0 bases and J lost 4, with 9 bases in between. CDR3 amino acids: CATSREGGSTEAFF. The CDR3 DNA reads as TGTGCCACCAGCAGAGAGGGGGGGAGCACTGAAGCTTTCTTT.

This chain links TRBV5-1 with TRBJ2-5; D is possibly TRBD2 (6 bases). CDR1 is SGHRS and CDR2 is YFSETQ in the germline V gene. Trimming removed 3 bases at V and 1 base at J, with 7 bases between. CDR3 size: 13 residues. CDR3 in amino acids: CASSYSGQETQYF. The CDR3 coding sequence is TGCGCCAGCAGCTATAGCGGCCAAGAGACCCAGTACTTC.

This chain uses TRBV7-2 with TRBJ1-1, with no clear D. Trimming pared 5 bases from V and 6 bases from J, leaving 10 bases between. Germline-derived CDR1 and CDR2 are SGHTA and FQGNSA. This CDR3 has 12 residues. The CDR3 DNA reads TGTGCCAGCAGCCAGCGGGCCGCTGAAGCTTTCTTT. As protein: CASSQRAAEAFF. The variable domain in full, completed from reference TRBV7-2 and TRBJ1-1, reads GAGVSQSPSNKVTEKGKDVELRCDPISGHTALYWYRQSLGQGLEFLIYFQGNSAPDKSGLPSDRFSAERTGGSVSTLTIQRTQQEDSAVYLCASSQRAAEAFFGQGTRLTVV.

The chain has TRBV7-3 and TRBJ2-1; 12 nucleotides match TRBD2. After removal of 5 bases from V and 5 bases from J, the junction contained 10 bases not matched to a gene. The CDR3 loop spans 17 amino acids. The germline CDR1 and CDR2 sequences are SGHTA and FQGTGA. CDR3 sequence (DNA): TGTGCCAGCAGCCGACGAAAGACTAGCGGGGGAAACAATGAGCAGTTCTTC. It yields the protein CASSRRKTSGGNNEQFF.

The chain employs TRBV11-1 and TRBJ2-4, with a tentative D call TRBD2 (6 bases). The germline V gene encodes CDR1 SGHAT and CDR2 FQDESV (reference sequence). V was trimmed by 3 bases and J by 9 bases, leaving 9 bases between them. The CDR3 spans 12 residues. Here the CDR3 reads CASSLGEAIQYF. For the CDR3, the DNA is TGTGCCAGCAGCTTGGGGGAGGCCATTCAGTACTTC.

The chain uses TRBV18 and TRBJ2-3; 13 bases agree with TRBD2. The CDR3 covers 16 residues. V was pared by 5 bases and J by 4 bases, with 6 bases of the junction left unmatched. The V gene's germline CDR1 is KGHSH and CDR2 LQKENI. The CDR3 loop is CASSRGLAGASDTQYF. The CDR3 nucleotides are TGTGCCAGCTCAAGAGGACTAGCGGGAGCTTCAGATACGCAGTATTTT.

V gene TRBV7-8 combines with J gene TRBJ2-5; 10 bases align to TRBD2. The V segment lost 6 bases and the J segment 2 bases; nucleotides outside the gene matches: 12. The CDR3 has 17 amino acids. Germline assignment: CDR1 SGHVS and CDR2 FQNEAQ. In DNA, the CDR3 is TGTGCCAGCAGACGAACCCGGGGACTAGCGCAACAAGAGACCCAGTACTTC. Its translation: CASRRTRGLAQQETQYF.

The chain joins TRBV30 to TRBJ2-2; unclear D gene. The CDR3 length is 12 residues. CDR1 is GTSNPN, CDR2 SVGIG, per germline (reference sequence). Trimming cost V 8 bases and J 1 base, with 8 bases left between them. Here the CDR3 reads CAGLWNTGELFF. Written as DNA, the CDR3 is TGTGCCGGCCTTTGGAACACCGGGGAGCTGTTTTTT. Full variable domain (outside the CDR3, taken from reference TRBV30 and TRBJ2-2): SQTIHQWPATLVQPVGSPLSLECTVEGTSNPNLYWYRQAAGRGLQLLFYSVGIGQISSEVPQNLSASRPQDRQFILSSKKLLLSDSGFYLCAGLWNTGELFFGEGSRLTVL.

The gene calls are TRBV24-1 and TRBJ2-1; perhaps TRBD2 as D (5 bases). The CDR3 runs to 17 residues. The germline V gene has CDR1 KGHDR and CDR2 SFDVKD. The germline V and J ends were trimmed by 4 bases and 1 base, with 16 bases remaining between them. The CDR3 reads CATSDRTATASYNEQFF. In nucleotides, the CDR3 is TGTGCCACCAGTGACCGGACTGCTACTGCTTCCTACAATGAGCAGTTCTTC.

A note on this clone: Just one base apart from a much larger clone, this may be a read error. The chain recombines TRBV4-2 with TRBJ1-2; D perhaps matches TRBD1 (5 bases). This CDR3 spans 14 amino acids. Trimming left V 0 bases short and J 2 bases short, with 7 bases between. Germline values: CDR1 LGHNA, CDR2 YNFKEQ. CDR3 in DNA: TGTGCCAGCAGCCAAGATGCAGGGAACTATGGCTACACCTTC. As protein: CASSQDAGNYGYTF.

V gene TRBV19 combines with J gene TRBJ2-1; 7 bases match TRBD2. The CDR3 sequence is 15 residues long. After removal of 4 bases from V and 0 bases from J, the junction contained 3 bases not matched to a gene. The germline gives CDR1 LNHDA, CDR2 SQIVND (reference sequence). The CDR3 loop is CASSTSGVSYNEQFF. In DNA, the CDR3 is TGTGCCAGTAGTACTAGCGGAGTCTCCTACAATGAGCAGTTCTTC.

This chain connects TRBV3-1 (or the pseudogene TRBV3-2) to TRBJ1-2, with 9 nucleotides matching TRBD1. The CDR3 is 14 residues long. Germline CDR1 is LGHDT and CDR2 is YNNKEL (reference sequence). V was clipped by 0 bases and J by 5 bases; unmatched bases: 1. Here the CDR3 reads CASSQDDRGYGYTF. As DNA, the CDR3 is TGTGCCAGCAGCCAAGATGACAGGGGGTATGGCTACACCTTC.

V gene TRBV28 combines with J gene TRBJ2-5; 8 bases agree with TRBD2. This CDR3 spans 14 amino acids. The germline V gene has CDR1 MDHEN and CDR2 SYDVKM. Germline trimming cut 3 bases from V and 5 bases from J; bases unmatched to any gene: 5. The CDR3 region is CASSLTGGRETQYF. CDR3 nucleotide sequence: TGTGCCAGCAGTTTGACGGGAGGGCGGGAGACCCAGTACTTC.

The rearrangement links TRBV24-1 to TRBJ2-5; no clear D gene. Per the germline V gene, CDR1 is KGHDR and CDR2 is SFDVKD. The CDR3 totals 14 residues. V lost 3 bases to trimming and J lost 3 bases, with 10 bases between them. CDR3 coding DNA: TGTGCCACCAGTGATCCCAGGCTTAAAGAGACCCAGTACTTC. It encodes CATSDPRLKETQYF.

CDR3 bases: TGTGCCAGCAGTTTATACCAGATAAATCAGCCCCAGCATTTT. This translates into CASSLYQINQPQHF. The chain employs TRBV28 and TRBJ1-5, with D hard to call. The CDR3 consists of 14 residues. The V gene lost 1 base and the J gene lost 4 bases, with 8 bases spanning the gap. CDR1 and CDR2 from the germline V gene are MDHEN and SYDVKM. Using reference TRBV28 and TRBJ1-5 for the parts outside the CDR3, the full variable domain is DVKVTQSSRYLVKRTGEKVFLECVQDMDHENMFWYRQDPGLGLRLIYFSYDVKMKEKGDIPEGYSVSREKKERFSLILESASTNQTSMYLCASSLYQINQPQHFGDGTRLSIL.